What follows are 2 T cell receptor beta chains derived from one specimen sequenced in a study of blood T cells in healthy people across ages. A sample-barcoded 5' primer and a J-beta primer mix were used in a second PCR of roughly 7 to 11 cycles. One entry per CDR3 protein results from TCRdb running MiXCR on the 5' RACE reads. The sample has about 1 million distinct CDR3 sequences, under 45% seen once. Sequencing used blood. Receptors were obtained from a woman between 55 and 75 years old in good health.

The CDR3 loop is CASTIGVRGANVLTF. The CDR3 DNA reads as TGTGCCAGCACCATAGGGGTCCGGGGGGCCAACGTCCTGACTTTC. V and J are TRBV11-2 and TRBJ2-6; D may be TRBD1 (5 bases). Germline V gives CDR1 SGHAT, CDR2 FQNNGV. Between the trimmed V and J ends, which lost 7 bases and 4 bases, there was a span of 14 bases. This CDR3 contains 15 residues.

The chain uses TRBV29-1 and TRBJ2-5; D perhaps matches TRBD2 (6 bases). This CDR3 spans 14 amino acids. The ends were cut back, 7 bases at V and 11 bases at J, with 26 bases in the middle. From germline, CDR1 is SQVTM and CDR2 ANQGSEA. CDR3 DNA: TGCAGCGCCCGGGACTCCCCAACCAACGGTGAGCAGTACTTC. Protein: CSARDSPTNGEQYF.